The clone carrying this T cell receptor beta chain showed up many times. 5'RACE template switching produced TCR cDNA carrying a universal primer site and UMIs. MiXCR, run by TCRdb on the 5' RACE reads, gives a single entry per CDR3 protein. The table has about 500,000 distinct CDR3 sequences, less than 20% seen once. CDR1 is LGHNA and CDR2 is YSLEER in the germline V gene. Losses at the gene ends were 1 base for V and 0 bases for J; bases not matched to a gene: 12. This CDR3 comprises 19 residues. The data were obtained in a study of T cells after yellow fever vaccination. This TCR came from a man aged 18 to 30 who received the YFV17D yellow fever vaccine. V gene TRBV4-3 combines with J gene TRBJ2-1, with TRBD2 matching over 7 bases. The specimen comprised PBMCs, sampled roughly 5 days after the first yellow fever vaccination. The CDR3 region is CASSQAKTGGPYSYNEQFF. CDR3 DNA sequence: TGCGCCAGCAGCCAAGCGAAGACGGGGGGTCCCTACTCCTACAATGAGCAGTTCTTC.